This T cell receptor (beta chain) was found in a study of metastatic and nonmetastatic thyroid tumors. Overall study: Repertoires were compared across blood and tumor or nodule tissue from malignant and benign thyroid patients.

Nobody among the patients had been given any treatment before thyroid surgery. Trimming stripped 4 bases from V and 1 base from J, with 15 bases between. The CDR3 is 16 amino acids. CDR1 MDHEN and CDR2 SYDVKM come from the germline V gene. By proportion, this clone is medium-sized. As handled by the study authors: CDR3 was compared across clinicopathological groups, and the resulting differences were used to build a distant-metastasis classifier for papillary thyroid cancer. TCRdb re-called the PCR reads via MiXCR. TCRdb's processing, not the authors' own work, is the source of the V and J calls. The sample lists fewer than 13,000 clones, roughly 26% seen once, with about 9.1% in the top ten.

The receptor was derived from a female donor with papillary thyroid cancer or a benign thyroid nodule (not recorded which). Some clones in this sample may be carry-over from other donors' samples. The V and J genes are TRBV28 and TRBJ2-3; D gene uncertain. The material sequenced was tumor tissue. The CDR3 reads CASSSPQYKGTDTQYF. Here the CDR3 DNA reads TGTGCCAGCAGTTCACCACAATATAAGGGCACAGATACGCAGTATTTT.